This T cell receptor (beta chain) was retrieved from a study of beta chain features in type 1 diabetes. This clone was counted between two and nine times. Sequenced material consisted of expressed TCRB transcripts (all of the isolated RNA was reverse transcribed). Generated by immunoSEQ multiplex PCR, the TCRdb table keeps only in-frame clones and is missing some. The data show some 200,000 clones, roughly a tenth seen once. The clonotype comes from a man aged 18-30 years in good health. Sequencing was carried out using central memory CD4+ T cells from blood.

This CDR3 is CAVADSVDNEQFF. The DNA for the CDR3 is TGTGCGGTAGCGGACTCGGTTGACAATGAGCAGTTCTTC. The chain links TRBV25-1 to TRBJ2-1; D is possibly TRBD2 (6 bases). The CDR3 has 13 amino acids. Germline V gives CDR1 MGHDK, CDR2 SYGVNS.